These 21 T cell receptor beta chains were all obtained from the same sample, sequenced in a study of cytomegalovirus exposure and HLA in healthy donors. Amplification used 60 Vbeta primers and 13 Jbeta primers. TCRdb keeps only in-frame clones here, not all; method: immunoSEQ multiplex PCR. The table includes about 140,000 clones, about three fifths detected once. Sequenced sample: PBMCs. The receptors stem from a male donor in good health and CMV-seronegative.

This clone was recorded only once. CDR3 loop: CASTQDSYEQYF. CDR3 in DNA: TGTGCCAGCACCCAGGATTCTTACGAGCAGTACTTC. The V gene is TRBV2, the J gene TRBJ2-7; D remains ambiguous. CDR3 length: 12 amino acids. V was shortened by 7 bases and J by 4 bases, with 11 bases between the two germline ends. Germline V lookup: CDR1 SNHLY, CDR2 FYNNEI.

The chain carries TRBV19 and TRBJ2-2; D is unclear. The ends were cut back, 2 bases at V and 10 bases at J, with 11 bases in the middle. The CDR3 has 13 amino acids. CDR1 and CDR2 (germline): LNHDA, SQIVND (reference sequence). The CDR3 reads CASSITVPAELFF. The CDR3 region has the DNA TGTGCCAGTAGTATAACAGTTCCAGCGGAGCTGTTTTTT.

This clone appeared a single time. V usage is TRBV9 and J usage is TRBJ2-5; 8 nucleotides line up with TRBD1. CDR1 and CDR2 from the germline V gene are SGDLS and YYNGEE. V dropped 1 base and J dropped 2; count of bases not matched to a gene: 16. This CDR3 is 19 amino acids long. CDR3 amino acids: CASSVNPVQGAGPQETQYF. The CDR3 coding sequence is TGTGCCAGCAGCGTAAACCCGGTTCAGGGGGCAGGACCGCAAGAGACCCAGTACTTC.

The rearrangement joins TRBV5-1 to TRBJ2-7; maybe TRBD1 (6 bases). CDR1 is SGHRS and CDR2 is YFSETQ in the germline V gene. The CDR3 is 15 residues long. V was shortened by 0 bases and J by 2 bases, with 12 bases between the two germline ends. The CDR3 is CASSLDGTNTYEQYF. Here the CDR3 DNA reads TGCGCCAGCAGCTTGGACGGGACAAATACCTACGAGCAGTACTTC.

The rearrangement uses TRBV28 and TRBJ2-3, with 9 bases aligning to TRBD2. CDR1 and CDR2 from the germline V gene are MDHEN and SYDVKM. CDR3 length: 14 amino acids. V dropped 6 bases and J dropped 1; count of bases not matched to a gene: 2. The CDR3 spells CASRGGGGTDTQYF. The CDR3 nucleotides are TGTGCCAGCAGGGGCGGGGGGGGCACAGATACGCAGTATTTT.

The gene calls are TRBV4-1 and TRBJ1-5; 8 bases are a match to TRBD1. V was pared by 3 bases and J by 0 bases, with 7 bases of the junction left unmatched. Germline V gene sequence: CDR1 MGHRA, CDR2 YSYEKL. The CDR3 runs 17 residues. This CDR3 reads CASSQWTGTGSNQPQHF. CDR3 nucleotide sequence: TGCGCCAGCAGCCAGTGGACCGGGACAGGTAGCAATCAGCCCCAGCATTTT.

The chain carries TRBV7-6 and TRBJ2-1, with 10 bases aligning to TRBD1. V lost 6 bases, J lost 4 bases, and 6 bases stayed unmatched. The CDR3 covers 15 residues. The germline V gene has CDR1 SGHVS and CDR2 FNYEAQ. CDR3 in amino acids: CASSSRDRGYNEQFF. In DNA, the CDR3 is TGTGCCAGCAGTTCCCGGGACAGGGGTTACAATGAGCAGTTCTTC.

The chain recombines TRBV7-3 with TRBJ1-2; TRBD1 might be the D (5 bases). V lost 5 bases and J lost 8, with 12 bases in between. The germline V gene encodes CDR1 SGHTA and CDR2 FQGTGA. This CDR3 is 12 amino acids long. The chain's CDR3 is CASSRRGGGYTF. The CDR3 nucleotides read TGTGCCAGCAGCCGGCGGGGGGGAGGCTACACCTTC.

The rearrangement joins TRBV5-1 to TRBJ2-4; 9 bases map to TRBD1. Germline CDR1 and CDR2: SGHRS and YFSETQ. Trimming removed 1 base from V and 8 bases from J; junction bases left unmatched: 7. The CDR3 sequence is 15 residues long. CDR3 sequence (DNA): TGCGCCAGCAGCTTGCAAACAGGGGGCCAGTACATTCAGTACTTC. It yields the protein CASSLQTGGQYIQYF.

The CDR3 loop is CASSADFYGYTF. CDR3 coding DNA: TGCGCCAGCAGTGCGGACTTCTATGGCTACACCTTC. The V call is TRBV10-1, the J call TRBJ1-2; D is uncertain. The germline V gene encodes CDR1 WNHNN and CDR2 SYGVQD (reference sequence). The V end lost 4 bases, the J end lost 4 bases, and 7 bases lay between the germline ends. The CDR3 contains 12 residues.

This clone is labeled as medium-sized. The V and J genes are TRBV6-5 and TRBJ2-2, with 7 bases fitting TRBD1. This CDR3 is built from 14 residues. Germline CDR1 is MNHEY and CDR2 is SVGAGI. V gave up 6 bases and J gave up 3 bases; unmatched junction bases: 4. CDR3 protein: CASRGDSYTGELFF. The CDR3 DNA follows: TGTGCCAGCAGGGGGGACAGTTACACCGGGGAGCTGTTTTTT.

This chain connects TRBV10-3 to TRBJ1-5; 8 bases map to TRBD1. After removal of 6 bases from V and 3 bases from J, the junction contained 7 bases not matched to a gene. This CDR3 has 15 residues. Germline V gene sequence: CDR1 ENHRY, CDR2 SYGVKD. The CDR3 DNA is TGTGCCATCAGCGCCTCACAGGGGGACAATCAGCCCCAGCATTTT. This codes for CAISASQGDNQPQHF.

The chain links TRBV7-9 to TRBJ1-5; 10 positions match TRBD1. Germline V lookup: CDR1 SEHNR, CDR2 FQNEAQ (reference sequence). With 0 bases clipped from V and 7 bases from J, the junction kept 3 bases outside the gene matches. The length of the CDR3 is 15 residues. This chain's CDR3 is CASSLATGGAQPQHF. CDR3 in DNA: TGTGCCAGCAGCTTAGCGACAGGGGGCGCGCAGCCCCAGCATTTT.

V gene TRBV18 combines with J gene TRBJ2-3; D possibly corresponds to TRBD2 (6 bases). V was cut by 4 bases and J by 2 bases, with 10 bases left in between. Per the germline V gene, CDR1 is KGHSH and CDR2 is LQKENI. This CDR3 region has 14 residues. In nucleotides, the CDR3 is TGTGCCAGCTCACTGGCGGGGTACACAGATACGCAGTATTTT. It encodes CASSLAGYTDTQYF.

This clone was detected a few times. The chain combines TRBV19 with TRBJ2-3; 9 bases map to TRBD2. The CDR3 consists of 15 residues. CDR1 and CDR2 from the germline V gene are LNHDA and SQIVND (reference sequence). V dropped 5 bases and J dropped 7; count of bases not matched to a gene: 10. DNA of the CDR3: TGTGCCAGTAGTGTCTTATTAGCGGGGGCGAATACGCAGTATTTT. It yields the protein CASSVLLAGANTQYF.

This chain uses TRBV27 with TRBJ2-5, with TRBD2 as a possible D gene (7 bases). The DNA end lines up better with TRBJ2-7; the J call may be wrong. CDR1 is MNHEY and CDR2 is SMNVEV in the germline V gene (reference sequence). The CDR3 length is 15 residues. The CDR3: CASSLSGGPTYEQYF. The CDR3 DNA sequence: TGTGCCAGCAGTTTATCGGGGGGGCCCACCTACGAGCAGTACTTC.

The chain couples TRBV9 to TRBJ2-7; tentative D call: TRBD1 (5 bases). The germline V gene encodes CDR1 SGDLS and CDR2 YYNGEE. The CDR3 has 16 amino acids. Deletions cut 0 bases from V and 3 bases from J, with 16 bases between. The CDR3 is CASSVDGRALLYEQYF. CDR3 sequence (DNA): TGTGCCAGCAGCGTAGATGGCAGGGCCCTCCTCTACGAGCAGTACTTC.

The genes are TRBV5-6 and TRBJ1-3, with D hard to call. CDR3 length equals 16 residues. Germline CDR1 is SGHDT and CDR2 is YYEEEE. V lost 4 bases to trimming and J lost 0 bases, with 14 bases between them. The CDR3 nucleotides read TGTGCCAGCAGCCAAACCCCGCAGTCCTCTGGAAACACCATATATTTT. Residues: CASSQTPQSSGNTIYF.

Here the CDR3 reads CASSFQGNFVNEQFF. CDR3 bases: TGTGCCAGCAGCTTCCAGGGGAATTTTGTCAATGAGCAGTTCTTC. This chain joins TRBV5-6 and TRBJ2-1; D may be TRBD1 (6 bases). V gave up 2 bases and J gave up 6 bases, with 15 bases separating them. Germline CDR1 reads SGHDT; CDR2 reads YYEEEE. The CDR3 covers 15 residues.

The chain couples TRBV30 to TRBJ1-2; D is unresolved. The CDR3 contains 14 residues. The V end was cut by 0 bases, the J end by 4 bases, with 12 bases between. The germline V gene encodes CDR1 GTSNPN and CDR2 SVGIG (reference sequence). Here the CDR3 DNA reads TGTGCCTGGAGTGTAGGTCAGGCGGGCTATGGCTACACCTTC. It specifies CAWSVGQAGYGYTF.

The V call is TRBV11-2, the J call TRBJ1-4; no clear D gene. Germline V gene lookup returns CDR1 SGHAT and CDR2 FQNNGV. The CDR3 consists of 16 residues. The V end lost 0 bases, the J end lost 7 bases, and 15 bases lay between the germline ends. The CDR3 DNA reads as TGTGCCAGCAGCTTAGATCAGGCCGGGATCCGTGAAAAACTGTTTTTT. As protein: CASSLDQAGIREKLFF.